The 32 T cell receptor beta chains below come from one sample, sequenced in a study of shared clonotypes between healthy human individuals. Method: immunoSEQ multiplex PCR; TCRdb's copy keeps in-frame clones and lacks some. This table holds about 470,000 clones, more than 75% found once. The specimen sequenced was PBMCs. These receptor sequences come from a woman between 40 and 50 years old in good health. Some clones in this sample may be carry-over from other donors' samples.

The chain recombines TRBV6-6 with TRBJ2-7, with a possible D match to TRBD2 (5 bases). From germline, CDR1 is MNHNY and CDR2 SVGAGI (reference sequence). Trimming shortened V by 2 bases and J by 6 bases, and 17 bases separated the two germline ends. The CDR3 sequence is 15 residues long. CDR3 residues: CASSYGGTSLSEQYF. The CDR3 DNA sequence: TGTGCCAGCAGTTACGGAGGTACGTCCCTCAGCGAGCAGTACTTC.

This clone was observed a single time. V gene TRBV10-2 combines with J gene TRBJ1-1, with D hard to call. Trimming stripped 6 bases from V and 3 bases from J, with 11 bases between. Germline V lookup: CDR1 WSHSY, CDR2 SAAADI. The CDR3 has 13 residues. This CDR3 is CASSSTLDTEAFF. The CDR3 region has the DNA TGCGCCAGCAGCTCGACACTGGACACTGAAGCTTTCTTT.

CDR3 nucleotides: TGTGCCAGCAGCTTACCAGGAGGGTGGACTGAAGCTTTCTTT. Its translation: CASSLPGGWTEAFF. J is TRBJ1-1 and V is TRBV7-2, with no clear D. This CDR3 comprises 14 residues. Trimming left V 2 bases short and J 5 bases short, with 12 bases between. Per germline, CDR1 SGHTA and CDR2 FQGNSA.

A word on this clone: With a much larger clone just one base away, this may be a read error. The chain is built from TRBV5-1 and TRBJ2-5; D perhaps matches TRBD2 (6 bases). In germline, CDR1 is SGHRS, CDR2 YFSETQ. V was cut by 0 bases and J by 4 bases, with 7 bases left in between. The length of the CDR3 is 13 residues. CDR3 DNA: TGCGCCAGCAGCTTGGAAGCGGGAGAGACCCAGTACTTC. Protein sequence: CASSLEAGETQYF.

The rearrangement links TRBV27 to TRBJ2-4; 9 bases align to TRBD1. The germline gives CDR1 MNHEY, CDR2 SMNVEV (reference sequence). V lost 2 bases and J lost 2; bases outside the gene matches: 10. The CDR3 contains 18 residues. CDR3 protein: CASSLPDPGQGPKNIQYF. The CDR3 bases are TGTGCCAGCAGTTTACCCGACCCGGGACAGGGACCCAAAAACATTCAGTACTTC.

V gene TRBV7-2 combines with J gene TRBJ1-4, with no clear D. This CDR3 comprises 16 residues. V was cut by 5 bases and J by 5 bases, with 18 bases left in between. Germline CDR1 SGHTA, CDR2 FQGNSA. The CDR3 region is CASSLGSAALNEKLFF. The CDR3 region has the DNA TGTGCCAGCAGCCTAGGTTCTGCGGCCTTGAATGAAAAACTGTTTTTT.

This chain links TRBV20-1 with TRBJ2-1; TRBD1 is a possible D gene (6 bases). CDR1 DFQATT and CDR2 SNEGSKA come from the germline V gene (reference sequence). Trimming cost V 1 base and J 12 bases, with 10 bases left between them. There are 11 residues in the CDR3. The CDR3, as DNA: TGCAGTGCTAGAGTTTTAGGGGGGCAGTTCTTC. Translating it yields CSARVLGGQFF.

This chain joins TRBV6-1 and TRBJ2-1; D perhaps matches TRBD1 (7 bases). V was trimmed by 6 bases and J by 6 bases, leaving 18 bases between them. CDR3 length equals 15 residues. Germline V gene sequence: CDR1 MNHNS, CDR2 SASEGT. CDR3 sequence: CASRRTGEAGNEQFF. CDR3 DNA: TGTGCCAGCAGGAGAACAGGGGAGGCGGGCAATGAGCAGTTCTTC.

The chain links TRBV7-3 to TRBJ2-2; D not resolved. The CDR3 extends over 14 amino acids. Trimming pared 3 bases from V and 4 bases from J, leaving 9 bases between. Germline V gene lookup returns CDR1 SGHTA and CDR2 FQGTGA. CDR3 coding DNA: TGTGCCAGCAGCTTCGCACAAGGCACCGGGGAGCTGTTTTTT. This translates into CASSFAQGTGELFF.

The rearrangement uses TRBV10-3 and TRBJ2-1; no clear D gene. Germline values: CDR1 ENHRY, CDR2 SYGVKD. V shed 0 bases and J shed 4 bases, with 7 bases lying between them. The CDR3 totals 14 residues. This CDR3 is CAISESLTYNEQFF. The DNA of the CDR3 is TGTGCCATCAGTGAGTCTTTAACTTACAATGAGCAGTTCTTC.

The chain joins TRBV19 to TRBJ2-7; D possibly corresponds to TRBD2 (6 bases). Trimming removed 2 bases at V and 6 bases at J, with 20 bases between. This CDR3 region has 16 residues. Germline V gives CDR1 LNHDA, CDR2 SQIVND (reference sequence). The CDR3 is CASSITTGTPSGEQYF. CDR3 in DNA: TGTGCCAGTAGTATAACTACCGGGACTCCCTCGGGCGAGCAGTACTTC.

The chain joins TRBV4-2 to TRBJ2-1; tentatively, D is TRBD2 (5 bases). This CDR3 has 12 residues. Germline lookup yields CDR1 LGHNA and CDR2 YNFKEQ. V was trimmed by 1 base and J by 12 bases, leaving 10 bases between them. The CDR3 region is CASSQGGGWQFF. CDR3 in DNA: TGTGCCAGCAGCCAAGGTGGAGGTTGGCAGTTCTTC.

The chain couples TRBV7-9 to TRBJ2-5; D tentatively reads TRBD1 or TRBD2 (5 bases each). The germline gives CDR1 SEHNR, CDR2 FQNEAQ (reference sequence). This CDR3 contains 18 residues. V gave up 8 bases and J gave up 4 bases, with 29 bases separating them. For the CDR3, the DNA is TGTGCCAGCGCCAGAGATTTTGGGACCTTGGAAACCCGAGAGACCCAGTACTTC. The encoded protein is CASARDFGTLETRETQYF.

The chain combines TRBV2 with TRBJ2-5, with 7 bases lining up with TRBD2. J gave up 1 base and V 7 bases, and 9 bases lay outside the gene matches. Germline CDR1 is SNHLY and CDR2 is FYNNEI. This CDR3 is built from 15 residues. CDR3 sequence (DNA): TGTGCCAGCATTAGTCAGGGAGGGCCCCAAGAGACCCAGTACTTC. It codes for CASISQGGPQETQYF.

The V call is TRBV19, the J call TRBJ2-7; 9 bases are a match to TRBD1. CDR1 and CDR2 from the germline V gene are LNHDA and SQIVND (reference sequence). V was clipped by 1 base and J by 3 bases; unmatched bases: 7. The CDR3 totals 16 residues. CDR3 bases: TGTGCCAGTAGTATAGTCCCTGGACAGGGGAGCTACGAGCAGTACTTC. Protein: CASSIVPGQGSYEQYF.

The chain is built from TRBV6-5 and TRBJ1-4, with D unresolved. The length of the CDR3 is 13 residues. Germline CDR1 MNHEY, CDR2 SVGAGI. V gave up 5 bases and J gave up 0 bases, with 4 bases separating them. CDR3 loop: CASSVTTNEKLFF. The CDR3 bases are TGTGCCAGCAGTGTGACAACTAATGAAAAACTGTTTTTT.

This clone was recorded a few times. This chain joins TRBV28 and TRBJ1-2; D remains unclear. V lost 3 bases and J 4 bases, leaving 12 bases between the germline ends. Germline loops: CDR1 MDHEN, CDR2 SYDVKM. This CDR3 comprises 14 residues. CDR3 coding DNA: TGTGCCAGCAGTTTTACGGCAGTCCGCTATGGCTACACCTTC. Its protein product is CASSFTAVRYGYTF.

The chain carries TRBV4-2 and TRBJ2-7; possible D gene TRBD2, 5 bases. Deletions cut 1 base from V and 1 base from J, with 8 bases between. In germline, CDR1 is LGHNA, CDR2 YNFKEQ. The CDR3 spans 14 residues. CDR3 in DNA: TGTGCCAGCAGCCAAGGGACTGTATCCTACGAGCAGTACTTC. This translates into CASSQGTVSYEQYF.

The gene calls are TRBV2 and TRBJ2-7; D tentatively fits TRBD1 or TRBD2 (6 bases each). The germline V gene encodes CDR1 SNHLY and CDR2 FYNNEI. V was clipped by 5 bases and J by 2 bases, with 16 bases between them. This CDR3 contains 15 residues. DNA of the CDR3: TGTGCCAGCAGTCCAGGGGACTCCTCCACCTACGAGCAGTACTTC. It translates to CASSPGDSSTYEQYF.

The rearrangement uses TRBV29-1 and TRBJ2-1; 12 bases are a match to TRBD2. Germline V gene data show CDR1 as SQVTM and CDR2 as ANQGSEA. This CDR3 spans 13 amino acids. Trimming removed 6 bases from V and 10 bases from J; junction bases left unmatched: 7. CDR3 in amino acids: CSVLAGGPREQFF. The CDR3 DNA reads TGCAGCGTCCTAGCGGGAGGGCCAAGGGAGCAGTTCTTC.

The CDR3 spells CASAQGVEAFGNTIYF. Written as DNA, the CDR3 is TGTGCCAGTGCTCAGGGGGTTGAAGCGTTTGGAAACACCATATATTTT. V usage is TRBV19 and J usage is TRBJ1-3; 7 bases fit TRBD1. The CDR3 sequence is 16 residues long. From germline, CDR1 is LNHDA and CDR2 SQIVND (reference sequence). The ends lost 8 bases at V and 3 bases at J; junction bases unmatched: 13.

This chain links TRBV7-8 with TRBJ2-3; 7 nucleotides match TRBD2. This CDR3 comprises 17 residues. Germline V gene lookup returns CDR1 SGHVS and CDR2 FQNEAQ. Losses at the gene ends were 4 bases for V and 5 bases for J; bases not matched to a gene: 15. The DNA of the CDR3 is TGTGCCAGCAGCTCGAGAAGAGCGGGACTTGGCAAAGATACGCAGTATTTT. Translating it yields CASSSRRAGLGKDTQYF.

The chain combines TRBV7-6 with TRBJ2-1; the D gene is possibly TRBD2 (5 bases). Germline lookup yields CDR1 SGHVS and CDR2 FNYEAQ. This CDR3 contains 13 residues. Trimming took 5 bases from V and 9 from J, leaving 14 bases between them. CDR3 in DNA: TGTGCCAGCAGCGTCCGGCTAGCCACTGAGCAGTTCTTC. Translated, it gives CASSVRLATEQFF.

This clone was picked up many times. The chain couples TRBV30 to TRBJ1-6; no reliable D call. Germline values: CDR1 GTSNPN, CDR2 SVGIG (reference sequence). The ends were cut back, 0 bases at V and 11 bases at J, with 8 bases in the middle. This CDR3 contains 12 residues. CDR3 coding DNA: TGTGCCTGGAGTGTTGAGGGAACACCCCTCCACTTT. Its translation: CAWSVEGTPLHF.

This clone is a singleton in its sample. The genes are TRBV28 and TRBJ2-1; 8 bases line up with TRBD2. The CDR3 sequence is 17 residues long. The ends lost 4 bases at V and 5 bases at J; junction bases unmatched: 13. CDR1 MDHEN and CDR2 SYDVKM come from the germline V gene. The CDR3 DNA reads TGTGCCAGCAGTTATCGCGGGAGGCTAGCGTCGAACAATGAGCAGTTCTTC. This gives the protein CASSYRGRLASNNEQFF.

The chain carries TRBV5-6 and TRBJ1-2; a weak D match, TRBD1 (6 bases). This CDR3 is 14 amino acids long. From germline, CDR1 is SGHDT and CDR2 YYEEEE. Between the trimmed V and J ends, which lost 4 bases and 4 bases, there was a span of 14 bases. CDR3 in DNA: TGTGCCAGCAGCGGATTACAGGGCCCCTATGGCTACACCTTC. It specifies CASSGLQGPYGYTF.

The V call is TRBV19, the J call TRBJ2-1; D perhaps matches TRBD2 (6 bases). The CDR3 has 16 amino acids. The germline V gene encodes CDR1 LNHDA and CDR2 SQIVND (reference sequence). The CDR3 reads CATAVVEGQGVYEQFF. CDR3 DNA sequence: TGTGCTACCGCCGTAGTGGAGGGGCAGGGTGTTTATGAGCAGTTCTTC.

V is TRBV5-1 and J is TRBJ1-2, with D hard to call. V lost 2 bases to trimming and J lost 7 bases, with 18 bases between them. CDR1 is SGHRS, CDR2 YFSETQ, per germline. The CDR3 is made up of 15 amino acids. CDR3 sequence reads: CASSFIDSGDRGYTF. In nucleotides, the CDR3 is TGCGCCAGCAGCTTCATAGACTCTGGAGACCGTGGCTACACCTTC.

The rearrangement links TRBV28 to TRBJ2-7, with D possibly TRBD2 on 5 matching bases. Germline V gene lookup returns CDR1 MDHEN and CDR2 SYDVKM. This CDR3 spans 16 amino acids. V dropped 2 bases and J dropped 0 bases, with 14 bases sitting between them. CDR3 sequence reads: CASSLLALAGSYEQYF. CDR3 DNA: TGTGCCAGCAGTTTACTAGCCCTAGCCGGCTCCTACGAGCAGTACTTC.

This chain joins TRBV7-2 and TRBJ1-5; unclear D gene. Germline V gene sequence: CDR1 SGHTA, CDR2 FQGNSA. V gave up 2 bases and J gave up 6 bases, with 8 bases separating them. CDR3 length: 13 residues. The CDR3 nucleotides are TGTGCCAGCAGCTTATCGTCCGGTCAGCCCCAGCATTTT. Protein sequence: CASSLSSGQPQHF.

J is TRBJ1-4 and V is TRBV28; D is uncertain. The V gene's germline CDR1 is MDHEN and CDR2 SYDVKM. Trimming stripped 3 bases from V and 2 bases from J, with 10 bases between. The CDR3 totals 15 residues. The CDR3 reads CASSFQAGTNEKLFF. The CDR3 region has the DNA TGTGCCAGCAGTTTTCAGGCCGGGACTAATGAAAAACTGTTTTTT.

The rearrangement joins TRBV9 to TRBJ1-3; TRBD1 matches 9 bases. Germline values: CDR1 SGDLS, CDR2 YYNGEE. CDR3 length: 15 residues. V lost 3 bases and J lost 8; bases outside the gene matches: 9. In DNA form, the CDR3 reads TGTGCCAGCAGCGCAGGACAGGGGCGGCGGGACACCATATATTTT. Its translation is CASSAGQGRRDTIYF.